What follows are 9 T cell receptor beta chains derived from one specimen sequenced in a study of blood T cell repertoires in COVID-19. Assay: immunoSEQ multiplex PCR; the TCRdb copy retains only in-frame clones and omits some. The sample lists roughly 270,000 clones; roughly 90% were seen once. Sequenced input: peripheral blood. All receptors come from a man aged 18 to 30 with active or convalescent COVID-19.

The chain recombines TRBV12-3 or TRBV12-4 with TRBJ1-2; D is unresolved. V lost 6 bases and J lost 8, with 16 bases in between. The CDR3 consists of 13 residues. The CDR3 reads CASSPGPSGGYTF. The DNA for the CDR3 is TGTGCCAGCAGCCCGGGTCCCAGCGGGGGCTACACCTTC.

Comments on this clone: The identical CDR3 is also encoded by other nucleotide sequences in the sample. V gene TRBV9 combines with J gene TRBJ1-4; 8 bases are shared with TRBD1. The CDR3 totals 15 residues. V was clipped by 0 bases and J by 8 bases; unmatched bases: 6. Germline lookup yields CDR1 SGDLS and CDR2 YYNGEE. CDR3 in DNA: TGTGCCAGCAGCGTAGGGCAGGGGGCGGTGGAAAAACTGTTTTTT. Its translation: CASSVGQGAVEKLFF.

The V gene is TRBV27, the J gene TRBJ1-4, with D tentatively TRBD1 (5 bases). The CDR3 covers 15 residues. The germline CDR1 and CDR2 sequences are MNHEY and SMNVEV (reference sequence). Trimming pared 7 bases from V and 5 bases from J, leaving 17 bases between. The CDR3 loop reads CASKVAGDENEKLFF. As DNA, the CDR3 is TGTGCCAGCAAAGTCGCGGGGGATGAGAATGAAAAACTGTTTTTT.

About this clone: Other DNA sequences from this sample encode an identical CDR3 as well. This chain links TRBV9 with TRBJ1-6; D remains unclear. The V end lost 0 bases, the J end lost 7 bases, and 11 bases lay between the germline ends. Germline V lookup: CDR1 SGDLS, CDR2 YYNGEE. The CDR3 is 15 amino acids. In DNA form, the CDR3 reads TGTGCCAGCAGCGTAGGTCTAGGTTCAAATTCACCCCTCCACTTT. It translates to CASSVGLGSNSPLHF.

A few counts support this clone. This sequence joins TRBV10-1 and TRBJ1-1; tentative D call: TRBD1 (5 bases). The CDR3 is made up of 14 amino acids. Trimming removed 0 bases from V and 6 bases from J, with 11 bases in between. Germline CDR1 is WNHNN and CDR2 is SYGVQD (reference sequence). In DNA, the CDR3 is TGCGCCAGCAGTGAGTCGGGGGGAGGGGCTGAAGCTTTCTTT. As protein: CASSESGGGAEAFF.

This chain joins TRBV18 and TRBJ2-1, with TRBD1 matching over 7 bases. After removal of 0 bases from V and 7 bases from J, the junction contained 6 bases not matched to a gene. The germline V gene has CDR1 KGHSH and CDR2 LQKENI. There are 15 residues in the CDR3. CDR3 nucleotides: TGTGCCAGCTCACCACCGGCGGACAGGAGAAATGAGCAGTTCTTC. Its translation: CASSPPADRRNEQFF.

The chain recombines TRBV6-2 or TRBV6-3 with TRBJ2-1; 7 nucleotides match TRBD1. Germline assignment: CDR1 MNHEY and CDR2 SVGEGT. The CDR3 is 17 amino acids. With 0 bases clipped from V and 0 bases from J, the junction kept 5 bases outside the gene matches. The CDR3 DNA is TGTGCCAGCAGTTACTCAGGGACAGCCAGCTCCTACAATGAGCAGTTCTTC. Residues: CASSYSGTASSYNEQFF.

This sequence joins TRBV5-6 and TRBJ2-2; TRBD1 agrees at 7 bases. CDR1 and CDR2 (germline): SGHDT, YYEEEE. With V trimmed by 2 bases and J by 3 bases, 4 bases remained unmatched. The length of the CDR3 is 15 residues. The CDR3 coding sequence is TGTGCCAGCAGCTTCCCCACAGGGGACACCGGGGAGCTGTTTTTT. Translation gives CASSFPTGDTGELFF.

The chain links TRBV6-2 or TRBV6-3 to TRBJ2-3, with D possibly matching TRBD2 (5 bases). In germline, CDR1 is MNHEY, CDR2 SVGEGT. The CDR3 length is 14 residues. V lost 3 bases, J lost 4 bases, and 11 bases lay in between. CDR3 sequence: CASSYRLRADTQYF. CDR3 coding DNA: TGTGCCAGCAGTTATAGACTGCGGGCAGATACGCAGTATTTT.